The 6 T cell receptor beta chains presented below share a single source sample, sequenced in a study of blood T cell repertoires in COVID-19. Data came from immunoSEQ multiplex PCR; TCRdb stores just in-frame clones and leaves some out. The sample includes around 100,000 clones, less than 90% seen only once; the top ten take 6.5% to 8%. The sequenced sample was peripheral blood. These receptors were obtained from a man aged 25 to 40 in a cohort sampled during active COVID-19.

The chain employs TRBV6-4 and TRBJ2-1; weak D call: TRBD1 (6 bases). There are 15 residues in the CDR3. The germline gives CDR1 MRHNA, CDR2 SNTAGT. Trimming pared 0 bases from V and 7 bases from J, leaving 13 bases between. In nucleotides, the CDR3 is TGTGCCAGCAGTGACTCGGCAGGGGCAGGGAATGAGCAGTTCTTC. Protein product: CASSDSAGAGNEQFF.

This clone was seen just once. This chain joins TRBV2 and TRBJ2-2; D is perhaps TRBD1 (5 bases). The germline V and J ends were trimmed by 4 bases and 4 bases, with 10 bases remaining between them. In germline, CDR1 is SNHLY, CDR2 FYNNEI. The CDR3 is 14 amino acids. CDR3: CASSVGVSTGELFF. The CDR3, as DNA: TGTGCCAGCAGTGTAGGGGTCTCCACCGGGGAGCTGTTTTTT.

The chain recombines TRBV15 with TRBJ1-2; D perhaps matches TRBD1 (6 bases). CDR1 LNHNV and CDR2 YYDKDF come from the germline V gene (reference sequence). V was cut by 0 bases and J by 4 bases, with 12 bases left in between. The CDR3 has 15 residues. CDR3 DNA sequence: TGTGCCACCAGCAGAGAGAGGACAGTACTCTATGGCTACACCTTC. Residues: CATSRERTVLYGYTF.

V is TRBV3-1 (or the pseudogene TRBV3-2) and J is TRBJ2-4, with a weak D call TRBD2 (7 bases). With 4 bases removed from V and 0 bases from J, the gap between germline ends came to 13 bases. This CDR3 has 16 amino acids. Germline-derived CDR1 and CDR2 are LGHDT and YNNKEL (reference sequence). Written as DNA, the CDR3 is TGTGCCAGCAGCCCCTCGGGGGGCCGAGCCAAAAACATTCAGTACTTC. It translates to CASSPSGGRAKNIQYF.

This clone has just a few counts. The chain recombines TRBV18 with TRBJ1-2, with D possibly being TRBD1 (5 bases). CDR1 and CDR2 from the germline V gene are KGHSH and LQKENI. The CDR3 is 15 residues long. V dropped 3 bases and J dropped 0 bases, with 11 bases sitting between them. CDR3 sequence: CASSPLTDTNYGYTF. The CDR3 DNA sequence: TGTGCCAGCTCACCTCTGACAGATACTAACTATGGCTACACCTTC.

This chain uses TRBV7-2 with TRBJ1-2; tentative D call: TRBD1 (5 bases). V was shortened by 8 bases and J by 2 bases, with 15 bases between the two germline ends. There are 14 residues in the CDR3. CDR1 and CDR2 from the germline V gene are SGHTA and FQGNSA. This chain's CDR3 is CASATGPTNYGYTF. In DNA, the CDR3 is TGTGCCAGCGCCACAGGACCTACGAACTATGGCTACACCTTC.